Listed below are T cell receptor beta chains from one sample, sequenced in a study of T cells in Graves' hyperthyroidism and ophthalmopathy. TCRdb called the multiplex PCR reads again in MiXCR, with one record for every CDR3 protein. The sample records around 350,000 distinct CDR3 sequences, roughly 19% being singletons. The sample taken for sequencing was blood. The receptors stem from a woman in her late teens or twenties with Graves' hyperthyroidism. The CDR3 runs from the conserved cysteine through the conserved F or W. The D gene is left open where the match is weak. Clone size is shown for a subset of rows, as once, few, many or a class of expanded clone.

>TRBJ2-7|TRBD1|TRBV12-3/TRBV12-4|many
CASSSDRDNYEQYF
TGTGCCAGCAGTTCGGACAGGGACAATTACGAGCAGTACTTC
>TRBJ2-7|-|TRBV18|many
CASSLGQGNEQYF
TGTGCCAGCTCACTAGGTCAGGGCAACGAGCAGTACTTC
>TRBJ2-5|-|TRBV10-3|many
CAISGRGAAQETQYF
TGTGCCATCAGTGGCCGGGGGGCAGCACAAGAGACCCAGTACTTC
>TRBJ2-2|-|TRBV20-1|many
CSAPWTRSGELFF
TGCAGTGCACCGTGGACCCGAAGCGGGGAGCTGTTTTTT
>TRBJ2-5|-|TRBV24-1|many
CATSAQQGDKGTQYF
TGTGCCACCAGTGCCCAACAAGGGGACAAAGGGACCCAGTACTTC
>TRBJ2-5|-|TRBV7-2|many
CASRPIGQNQETQYF
TGTGCCAGCAGACCTATCGGGCAGAACCAAGAGACCCAGTACTTC
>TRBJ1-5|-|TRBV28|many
CASFSSPFNQPQHF
TGTGCCAGCTTCTCATCTCCTTTCAATCAGCCCCAGCATTTT
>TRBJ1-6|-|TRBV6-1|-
CASSEAGRNSPLHF
TGTGCCAGCAGTGAAGCCGGGAGGAATTCACCCCTCCACTTT
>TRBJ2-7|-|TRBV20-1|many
CSAPRGEQYF
TGCAGTGCACCCCGCGGCGAGCAGTACTTC
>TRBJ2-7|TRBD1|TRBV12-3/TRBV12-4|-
CASSLGGQGGRYEQYF
TGTGCCAGCAGTTTAGGGGGACAGGGGGGAAGGTACGAGCAGTACTTC
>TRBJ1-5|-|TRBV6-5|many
CASSYLPLDQPQHF
TGTGCCAGCAGTTACCTACCCCTAGATCAGCCCCAGCATTTT
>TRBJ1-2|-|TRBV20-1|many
CSALRGEGYTF
TGCAGTGCCCTCAGGGGCGAGGGCTACACCTTC
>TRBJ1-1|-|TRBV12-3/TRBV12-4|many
CASSLSGGAWGTEAFF
TGTGCCAGCAGTTTATCGGGGGGCGCTTGGGGCACTGAAGCTTTCTTT
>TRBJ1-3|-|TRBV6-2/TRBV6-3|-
CASSYDWNSGNTIYF
TGTGCCAGCAGTTACGACTGGAACTCTGGAAACACCATATATTTT
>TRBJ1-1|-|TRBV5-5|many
CASSPGRAPEAFF
TGTGCCAGCAGCCCAGGGAGGGCTCCTGAAGCTTTCTTT
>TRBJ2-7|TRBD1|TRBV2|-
CVSRNRGSSYEQYF
TGTGTCAGCAGAAACAGGGGTAGCTCCTACGAGCAGTACTTT